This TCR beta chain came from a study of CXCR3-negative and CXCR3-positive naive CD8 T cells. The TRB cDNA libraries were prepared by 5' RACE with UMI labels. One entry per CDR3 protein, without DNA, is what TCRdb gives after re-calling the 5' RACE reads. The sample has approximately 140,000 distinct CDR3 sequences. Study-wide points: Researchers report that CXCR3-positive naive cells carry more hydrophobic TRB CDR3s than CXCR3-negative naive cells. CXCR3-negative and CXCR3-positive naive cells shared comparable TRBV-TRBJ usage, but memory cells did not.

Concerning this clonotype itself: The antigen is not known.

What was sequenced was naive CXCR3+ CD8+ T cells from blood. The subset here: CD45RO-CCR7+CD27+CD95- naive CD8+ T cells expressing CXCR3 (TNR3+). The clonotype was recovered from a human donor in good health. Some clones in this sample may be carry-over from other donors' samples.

CDR3 in amino acids: CASSQDPTGERGQPQHF. V is TRBV4-1 and J is TRBJ1-5; TCRdb lists TRBD1, though no DNA is available to test this call. The CDR3 contains 17 residues. Germline CDR1 MGHRA, CDR2 YSYEKL.